The clone carrying this T cell receptor beta chain was seen a single time. This sample was taken from a study of blood T cell repertoires in COVID-19. Study context: The cDNA or gDNA used as material had been derived from T cells, B-cell-depleted T cells, or PBMCs.

V lost 1 base, J lost 10 bases, and 1 base stayed unmatched. The V gene's germline CDR1 is SEHNR and CDR2 FQNEAQ (reference sequence). The CDR3 is 13 residues long. Per the authors' pipeline: Reference gene primer amplification yielded estimated nucleated cell counts. The method was immunoSEQ multiplex PCR; TCRdb's version includes in-frame clones alone and lacks a portion of them. Clone size and V and J calls were adopted from that table, with D and trimming inferred from the DNA. The table includes 150,000 to 200,000 clones, almost 80% detected once. The sample was peripheral blood. The sequence was obtained from a woman between 65 and 79 years old with acute or convalescent COVID-19. V usage is TRBV7-9 and J usage is TRBJ2-2; 9 nucleotides line up with TRBD2. CDR3 in amino acids: CASSLEREEELFF. CDR3 nucleotide sequence: TGTGCCAGCAGCTTAGAGCGGGAGGAGGAGCTGTTTTTT.